This TCR beta chain derives from a study of blood T cell repertoires in COVID-19. On the study more broadly: Samples representing acute and convalescent COVID-19 were sourced from the United States, Italy and Spain.

Per the authors' pipeline: How many nucleated cells were present was estimated from reference gene primer amplification. Only in-frame clones appear in the TCRdb table, and some are missing; sequencing was by immunoSEQ multiplex PCR. From that table come the V and J calls and clone size; the DNA was used to work out D and trimming. The data contain fewer than 350,000 clones, 75% to 90% of them singletons. The CDR3 has 16 residues. Looked up from germline, CDR1 is MNHEY and CDR2 is SMNVEV (reference sequence). Trimming left V 5 bases short and J 1 base short, with 14 bases between. This clone was seen a handful of times.

Sequenced input: peripheral blood. The V and J genes are TRBV27 and TRBJ2-2; weak D call: TRBD1 (6 bases). This clonotype was obtained from a woman in her 70s with COVID-19, enrolled during active disease. The CDR3: CASSDSGTRNTGELFF. In nucleotides, the CDR3 is TGTGCCAGCAGTGACTCCGGGACAAGGAACACCGGGGAGCTGTTTTTT.